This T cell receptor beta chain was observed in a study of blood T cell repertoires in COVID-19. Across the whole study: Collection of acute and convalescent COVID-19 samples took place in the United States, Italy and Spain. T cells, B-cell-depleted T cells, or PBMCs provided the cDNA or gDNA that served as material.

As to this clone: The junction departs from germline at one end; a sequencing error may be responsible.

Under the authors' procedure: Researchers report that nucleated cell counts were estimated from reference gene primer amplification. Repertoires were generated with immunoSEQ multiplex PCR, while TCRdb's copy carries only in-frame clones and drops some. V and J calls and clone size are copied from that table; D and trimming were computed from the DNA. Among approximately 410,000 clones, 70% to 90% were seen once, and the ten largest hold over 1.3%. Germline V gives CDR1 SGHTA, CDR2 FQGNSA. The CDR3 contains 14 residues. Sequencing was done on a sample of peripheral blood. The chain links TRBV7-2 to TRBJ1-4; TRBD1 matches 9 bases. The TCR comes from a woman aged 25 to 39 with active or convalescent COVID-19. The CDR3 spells CASSFGTGNAKLFF. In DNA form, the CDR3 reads TGTGCCAGCAGCTTCGGGACAGGGAATGCAAAACTGTTTTTT.